The present entry profiles one T cell receptor (beta chain) with its context. Its specificity is unknown. These data belong to a study of cytomegalovirus exposure and HLA in healthy donors. The study, taken as a whole, reports: Some segments of the V type, notably TRBV6-2 and TRBV6-3, were excluded as indistinguishable.

Trimming left V 0 bases short and J 4 bases short, with 12 bases between. The germline V gene has CDR1 GTSNPN and CDR2 SVGIG (reference sequence). The CDR3 is made up of 14 amino acids. 60 Vbeta and 13 Jbeta primers were used in PCR. Sequencing was performed with immunoSEQ multiplex PCR; in TCRdb, only in-frame clones are kept and a portion is missing. The sample consists of more than 80,000 clones, approximately 79% of them appearing once. Sequences were obtained from PBMCs. The chain links TRBV30 to TRBJ1-2, with no clear D. This clonotype originated in a man aged 55 to 69 in good health and CMV-seronegative. The CDR3 nucleotides are TGTGCCTGGAGTGTCTCGGGGTGGGGCTATGGCTACACCTTC. Protein product: CAWSVSGWGYGYTF.